The 2 T cell receptor beta chains below come from one sample, sequenced in a study of Graves' ophthalmopathy and Graves' hyperthyroidism (dated by TCRdb to between 2017 and 2018). This sample was sequenced with an Illumina HiSeq 2000. For repertoire sequencing, the TCR beta CDR3 regions were amplified from RNA transcripts. A first-round RT-PCR used HTBI primers with the Qiagen OneStep RT-PCR kit, followed by a second-round multiplex PCR, size selection and purification. TCRdb itself trimmed the public reads at Q25 with fastp, ran MiXCR and retained productive beta chains. Each CDR3 protein appears once, grouped with its most common genes and DNA. Within this sample are 450,000 or so distinct CDR3 sequences, with around 14% of them counted one time only. The ten top clones hold about 9.4% of the sample. The sample consisted of blood. These receptors were collected from a woman in her 30s with Graves' ophthalmopathy. Donor details come from another sample of the same person, matched by shared clones.

This clonotype appeared a single time. This chain connects TRBV28 to TRBJ2-7; 10 nucleotides agree with TRBD1. The V and J ends lost 6 bases and 2 bases, in that order; junction bases with no gene match: 7. Germline V lookup: CDR1 MDHEN, CDR2 SYDVKM. The CDR3 consists of 15 residues. This chain's CDR3 is CASRAAGQGTYEQYF. In DNA form, the CDR3 reads TGTGCCAGCAGGGCTGCGGGACAGGGGACCTACGAGCAGTACTTC.

This clonotype was counted many times. The chain is built from TRBV6-5 and TRBJ1-2, with 9 bases that match TRBD1. Germline V gene sequence: CDR1 MNHEY, CDR2 SVGAGI. The CDR3 extends over 15 amino acids. V trimming: 7 bases; J trimming: 2 bases; junction bases outside the gene matches: 8. The CDR3 region has the DNA TGTGCCAGCACCCCCGGGGGGACAGGGAACTATGGCTACACCTTC. This codes for CASTPGGTGNYGYTF.